This passage covers 27 T cell receptor beta chains from one sample sequenced in a study of T cell responses to AZD1222 COVID-19 vaccine. Assay used: immunoSEQ multiplex PCR; TCRdb lists only in-frame clones, some missing. In the table there are about 140,000 clones, just over 85% of which are singletons. The material sequenced was peripheral blood, taken on day 0 of AZD1222 vaccination. The receptors come from an adult in good health.

The chain combines TRBV5-1 with TRBJ2-1, with D perhaps matching TRBD2 (5 bases). CDR1 and CDR2 from the germline V gene are SGHRS and YFSETQ. Trimming shortened V by 0 bases and J by 6 bases, and 13 bases separated the two germline ends. This CDR3 contains 15 residues. CDR3 sequence (DNA): TGCGCCAGCAGCTTGGTCAGCCCGGGGTCCAATGAGCAGTTCTTC. Translation gives CASSLVSPGSNEQFF. The full variable domain, its missing parts supplied by reference TRBV5-1 and TRBJ2-1, is KAGVTQTPRYLIKTRGQQVTLSCSPISGHRSVSWYQQTPGQGLQFLFEYFSETQRNKGNFPGRFSGRQFSNSRSEMNVSTLELGDSALYLCASSLVSPGSNEQFFGPGTRLTVL.

This chain links TRBV29-1 with TRBJ1-2, with D unresolved. The V end was cut by 2 bases, the J end by 4 bases, with 11 bases between. The CDR3 is made up of 13 amino acids. Germline V lookup: CDR1 SQVTM, CDR2 ANQGSEA. The CDR3 nucleotides read TGCAGCGTTGAATTTAAGACCCCCTATGGCTACACCTTC. Translation: CSVEFKTPYGYTF.

The CDR3 spells CAWSDLIARGEQFF. CDR3 sequence (DNA): TGTGCCTGGAGCGACCTTATCGCTAGGGGTGAGCAGTTCTTC. The chain has TRBV30 and TRBJ2-1; D is possibly TRBD1 (5 bases). Trimming pared 3 bases from V and 9 bases from J, leaving 18 bases between. The CDR3 length is 14 residues. Germline loops: CDR1 GTSNPN, CDR2 SVGIG (reference sequence).

The CDR3 reads CASSYVEEETQYF. DNA for the CDR3: TGTGCCAGCAGTTACGTCGAGGAAGAGACCCAGTACTTC. The chain combines TRBV12-3 or TRBV12-4 with TRBJ2-5; D is unclear. The CDR3 spans 13 residues. V was pared by 4 bases and J by 3 bases, with 9 bases between.

This clone was counted between two and nine times. V is TRBV30 and J is TRBJ1-4, with D hard to call. This CDR3 is 16 amino acids long. Per germline, CDR1 GTSNPN and CDR2 SVGIG (reference sequence). Trimming stripped 3 bases from V and 3 bases from J, with 17 bases between. CDR3 coding DNA: TGTGCCTGGAGAGATCTCCGCCGAGGGTCTAATGAAAAACTGTTTTTT. It is translated as CAWRDLRRGSNEKLFF. Variable domain in full (rest from reference TRBV30 and TRBJ1-4): SQTIHQWPATLVQPVGSPLSLECTVEGTSNPNLYWYRQAAGRGLQLLFYSVGIGQISSEVPQNLSASRPQDRQFILSSKKLLLSDSGFYLCAWRDLRRGSNEKLFFGSGTQLSVL.

The rearrangement joins TRBV10-2 to TRBJ2-7, with 10 bases identical to TRBD2. The junction had 8 bases not matched to a gene; V was cut back by 4 bases and J by 2 bases. Germline V lookup: CDR1 WSHSY, CDR2 SAAADI. CDR3 length: 16 residues. The CDR3 spells CASSVGSGRGPYEQYF. CDR3 DNA: TGCGCCAGCAGTGTCGGAAGCGGGAGGGGACCCTACGAGCAGTACTTC.

The chain links TRBV29-1 to TRBJ2-1, with 14 positions matching TRBD2. Trimming cost V 8 bases and J 7 bases; bases outside gene matches: 10. This CDR3 has 15 amino acids. The V gene's germline CDR1 is SQVTM and CDR2 ANQGSEA. The CDR3 loop is CSSQTSGRAGNEQFF. In nucleotides, the CDR3 is TGCAGCTCCCAGACTAGCGGGAGGGCGGGGAATGAGCAGTTCTTC.

The chain is built from TRBV27 and TRBJ2-3; 10 bases align to TRBD1. The germline gives CDR1 MNHEY, CDR2 SMNVEV (reference sequence). The CDR3 is made up of 17 amino acids. With 5 bases clipped from V and 4 bases from J, the junction kept 12 bases outside the gene matches. In nucleotides, the CDR3 is TGTGCCAGCAGTCCTATGACCGGGACAGGGGCGGCAGATACGCAGTATTTT. This sequence encodes CASSPMTGTGAADTQYF.

This chain uses TRBV28 with TRBJ1-4; 9 bases map to TRBD1. The CDR3 sequence is 12 residues long. The V segment lost 8 bases and the J segment 8 bases; nucleotides outside the gene matches: 3. Looked up from germline, CDR1 is MDHEN and CDR2 is SYDVKM. CDR3 in amino acids: CASGQGYEKLFF. The CDR3 DNA reads as TGTGCCAGCGGACAGGGGTACGAAAAACTGTTTTTT.

This clone was seen only once. The chain uses TRBV13 and TRBJ2-2, with D perhaps TRBD2 (5 bases). The CDR3 runs 13 residues. CDR1 is PRHDT, CDR2 FYEKMQ, per germline (reference sequence). V lost 8 bases, J lost 1 base, and 8 bases lay in between. The CDR3 loop is CASREWNTGELFF. In DNA, the CDR3 is TGTGCCAGCCGGGAATGGAACACCGGGGAGCTGTTTTTT.

J is TRBJ2-4 and V is TRBV11-2; tentatively, D is TRBD1 (5 bases). Germline-derived CDR1 and CDR2 are SGHAT and FQNNGV. The ends were cut back, 2 bases at V and 6 bases at J, with 8 bases in the middle. The CDR3 extends over 13 amino acids. CDR3 DNA: TGTGCCAGCAGCTTATTTCAGGGAAACATTCAGTACTTC. Encoded protein: CASSLFQGNIQYF.

The V and J genes are TRBV4-2 and TRBJ2-2; D tentatively fits TRBD1 or TRBD2 (5 bases each). With 7 bases removed from V and 5 bases from J, the gap between germline ends came to 14 bases. The germline V gene encodes CDR1 LGHNA and CDR2 YNFKEQ. The CDR3 extends over 14 amino acids. CDR3: CASKSRDQTGELFF. CDR3 nucleotides: TGTGCCAGCAAAAGTCGGGACCAGACCGGGGAGCTGTTTTTT.

The J gene is TRBJ1-2, the V gene TRBV6-5, with no clear D. The CDR3 contains 13 residues. The V gene lost 8 bases and the J gene lost 8 bases, with 18 bases spanning the gap. CDR1 is MNHEY, CDR2 SVGAGI, per germline. The chain's CDR3 is CASSPGPGGGYTF. The DNA for the CDR3 is TGTGCCAGCTCACCCGGGCCCGGAGGCGGCTACACCTTC.

This clone was recorded only once. The rearrangement uses TRBV18 and TRBJ2-1; D remains unclear. V was clipped by 6 bases and J by 7 bases, with 10 bases between them. Germline CDR1 KGHSH, CDR2 LQKENI. This CDR3 region has 12 residues. DNA of the CDR3: TGTGCCAGCTCTCGAAGGGAAAATGAGCAGTTCTTC. It yields the protein CASSRRENEQFF.

This clone was picked up a small number of times. The CDR3 DNA is TGTGCCAGCAGCTTGGCCCCAGGACCCTCCGGGGCCAATGAGCAGTTCTTC. Protein product: CASSLAPGPSGANEQFF. This chain joins TRBV5-5 and TRBJ2-1, with D perhaps TRBD1 or TRBD2 (5 bases each). Germline-derived CDR1 and CDR2 are SGHKS and YYEKEE (reference sequence). V lost 0 bases, J lost 6 bases, and 19 bases lay in between. CDR3 size: 17 residues. The whole variable domain, remainder taken from reference TRBV5-5 and TRBJ2-1, is DAGVTQSPTHLIKTRGQQVTLRCSPISGHKSVSWYQQVLGQGPQFIFQYYEKEERGRGNFPDRFSARQFPNYSSELNVNALLLGDSALYLCASSLAPGPSGANEQFFGPGTRLTVL.

The chain recombines TRBV29-1 with TRBJ1-6; D is perhaps TRBD1 (5 bases). V was pared by 6 bases and J by 6 bases, with 12 bases between. CDR3 size: 13 residues. CDR1 SQVTM and CDR2 ANQGSEA come from the germline V gene. In DNA, the CDR3 is TGCAGCGTGCGGGGGGGTGCTAATTCACCCCTCCACTTT. Amino acids: CSVRGGANSPLHF.

The chain has TRBV7-9 and TRBJ2-7; no definite D call. CDR1 and CDR2 from the germline V gene are SEHNR and FQNEAQ (reference sequence). The V gene lost 7 bases and the J gene lost 4 bases, with 8 bases spanning the gap. There are 11 residues in the CDR3. CDR3 in DNA: TGTGCCAGCACCGATTCTTACGAGCAGTACTTC. It yields the protein CASTDSYEQYF.

The genes are TRBV11-2 and TRBJ2-4; D ambiguous. The CDR3 covers 15 residues. Germline V lookup: CDR1 SGHAT, CDR2 FQNNGV. Trimming took 2 bases from V and 5 from J, leaving 13 bases between them. The CDR3 spells CASSLPLGRENIQYF. CDR3 bases: TGTGCCAGCAGCTTACCCCTAGGACGGGAAAACATTCAGTACTTC.

The chain is built from TRBV10-3 and TRBJ2-2, with a tentative D call TRBD2 (5 bases). V lost 2 bases, J lost 9 bases, and 13 bases lay in between. There are 14 residues in the CDR3. Looked up from germline, CDR1 is ENHRY and CDR2 is SYGVKD. The CDR3 protein is CAISETYGDRELFF. As DNA, the CDR3 is TGTGCCATCAGTGAGACGTACGGGGATCGGGAGCTGTTTTTT.

J is TRBJ2-1 and V is TRBV5-8; 11 bases are a match to TRBD1. Trimming at V came to 2 bases and at J to 8 bases, leaving 6 bases not matched to a gene. Germline CDR1 is SGHTS and CDR2 is YDEGEE. There are 15 residues in the CDR3. The CDR3: CASSFRTGGKDEQFF. The CDR3 DNA is TGTGCCAGCAGCTTTCGGACAGGGGGCAAGGATGAGCAGTTCTTC.

This rearrangement joins TRBV18 to TRBJ1-2, with D maybe TRBD1 (6 bases). Germline V lookup: CDR1 KGHSH, CDR2 LQKENI. This CDR3 has 17 residues. V was trimmed by 2 bases and J by 4 bases, leaving 20 bases between them. The CDR3 spells CASSPGQGTSRSYGYTF. The CDR3 DNA reads as TGTGCCAGCTCACCAGGGCAGGGGACTTCTAGGAGCTATGGCTACACCTTC.

This chain uses TRBV7-9 with TRBJ1-3; D unresolved. CDR3 length: 16 residues. The V end was cut by 3 bases, the J end by 2 bases, with 14 bases between. Germline V gene data show CDR1 as SEHNR and CDR2 as FQNEAQ (reference sequence). For the CDR3, the DNA is TGTGCCAGCAGCTTTGAGGCTGGGGTAACTGGAAACACCATATATTTT. Translated: CASSFEAGVTGNTIYF.

This sequence joins TRBV9 and TRBJ1-2, with TRBD1 as a possible D gene (6 bases). The germline CDR1 and CDR2 sequences are SGDLS and YYNGEE. V dropped 4 bases and J dropped 9 bases, with 16 bases sitting between them. The CDR3 has 13 amino acids. CDR3 sequence: CASSTVGGFSYTF. The CDR3 region has the DNA TGTGCCAGCAGCACCGTAGGGGGGTTTAGCTACACCTTC.

This clone was found once. This chain joins TRBV27 and TRBJ2-3, with D hard to call. Germline V CDR1 and CDR2: MNHEY, SMNVEV (reference sequence). The length of the CDR3 is 15 residues. Trimming stripped 7 bases from V and 4 bases from J, with 18 bases between. The CDR3 is CASNERSTTSDTQYF. The CDR3 bases are TGTGCCAGCAACGAACGGTCCACAACATCAGATACGCAGTATTTT.

V is TRBV21-1 and J is TRBJ1-5; TRBD1, the D gene given by the table, was not confirmed from the DNA. TRBV21-1 is a known pseudogene. This CDR3 comprises 21 residues. The CDR3 here is CASSARAPGQRNRPSNQPQHF. The CDR3 DNA sequence: TGTGCCAGCAGCGCAAGGGCCCCGGGACAGCGGAATCGGCCTAGCAATCAGCCCCAGCATTTT.

The V and J genes are TRBV5-4 and TRBJ2-3; TRBD2 agrees at 12 bases. The CDR3 contains 16 residues. V lost 0 bases to trimming and J lost 5 bases; unmatched junction nucleotides: 4. From germline, CDR1 is SGHNT and CDR2 YYREEE (reference sequence). In nucleotides, the CDR3 is TGTGCCAGCAGCTTGGTTCTAGCGGGAGGGGTAGATACGCAGTATTTT. This translates into CASSLVLAGGVDTQYF.

This clone was seen only once. The chain couples TRBV15 to TRBJ1-3; D not resolved. The length of the CDR3 is 16 residues. The germline gives CDR1 LNHNV, CDR2 YYDKDF (reference sequence). V was shortened by 0 bases and J by 0 bases, with 9 bases between the two germline ends. CDR3 protein: CATSRDRPSSGNTIYF. CDR3 sequence (DNA): TGTGCCACCAGCAGAGACAGGCCTAGCTCTGGAAACACCATATATTTT. Supplemented by reference TRBV15 and TRBJ1-3, the full variable domain reads DAMVIQNPRYQVTQFGKPVTLSCSQTLNHNVMYWYQQKSSQAPKLLFHYYDKDFNNEADTPDNFQSRRPNTSFCFLDIRSPGLGDTAMYLCATSRDRPSSGNTIYFGEGSWLTVV.